The 15 T cell receptor beta chains below come from one sample, sequenced in a study of blood T cell repertoires in COVID-19. Libraries were prepared by immunoSEQ multiplex PCR; TCRdb keeps only in-frame clonotypes and omits some of them. Here the sample spans fewer than 300,000 clones, 85% being singletons. Material: PBMCs or T cells enriched from blood (not recorded which). These receptor sequences come from a woman between 45 and 60 years old who had recovered from COVID-19.

The chain is built from TRBV6-5 and TRBJ1-2; D is perhaps TRBD1 (6 bases). The germline V gene has CDR1 MNHEY and CDR2 SVGAGI. The CDR3 consists of 13 residues. V lost 8 bases to trimming and J lost 10 bases, with 20 bases between them. CDR3 nucleotide sequence: TGTGCCAGCTCCCCCGGGGGGCGCTTGCTCTACACCTTC. This sequence encodes CASSPGGRLLYTF.

The chain combines TRBV9 with TRBJ2-1, with D tentatively TRBD2 (5 bases). Germline-derived CDR1 and CDR2 are SGDLS and YYNGEE. The CDR3 sequence is 15 residues long. V was cut by 0 bases and J by 5 bases, with 12 bases left in between. The CDR3 DNA is TGTGCCAGCAGCGTAGTGGGCCAGACTAACAATGAGCAGTTCTTC. This codes for CASSVVGQTNNEQFF.

The gene calls are TRBV11-1 and TRBJ2-5; 8 nucleotides agree with TRBD2. V trimming: 1 base; J trimming: 4 bases; junction bases outside the gene matches: 8. CDR1 and CDR2 from the germline V gene are SGHAT and FQDESV (reference sequence). The CDR3 is made up of 16 amino acids. CDR3 sequence (DNA): TGTGCCAGCAGCTTAGGAAGCTTAGCGGGGTCAGAGACCCAGTACTTC. This codes for CASSLGSLAGSETQYF. The entire variable domain, with the rest obtained from reference TRBV11-1 and TRBJ2-5, is as follows: EAEVAQSPRYKITEKSQAVAFWCDPISGHATLYWYRQILGQGPELLVQFQDESVVDDSQLPKDRFSAERLKGVDSTLKIQPAELGDSAMYLCASSLGSLAGSETQYFGPGTRLLVL.

This clone came up once. The genes are TRBV7-2 and TRBJ2-1, with TRBD1 identical over 8 bases. CDR1 and CDR2 (germline): SGHTA, FQGNSA. The V and J ends lost 1 base and 7 bases, in that order; junction bases with no gene match: 3. This CDR3 has 14 amino acids. CDR3 DNA sequence: TGTGCCAGCAGCTTAGGGACAGGGCATAATGAGCAGTTCTTC. Its protein is CASSLGTGHNEQFF.

The V call is TRBV30, the J call TRBJ2-1, with 13 bases aligning to TRBD2. The length of the CDR3 is 19 residues. Germline loops: CDR1 GTSNPN, CDR2 SVGIG (reference sequence). V shed 4 bases and J 2 bases; nucleotides not matched to a gene: 14. The CDR3 spells CAWTGFSTSGRTPYNEQFF. The CDR3 DNA follows: TGTGCCTGGACGGGCTTCTCGACTAGCGGGAGGACGCCCTACAATGAGCAGTTCTTC.

CDR3: CASSRGSGGKDRTEAFF. CDR3 DNA: TGTGCCAGCAGTAGGGGGTCCGGGGGGAAAGATCGCACTGAAGCTTTCTTT. This chain joins TRBV27 and TRBJ1-1; D possibly corresponds to TRBD1 (6 bases). CDR3 size: 17 residues. CDR1 and CDR2 (germline): MNHEY, SMNVEV (reference sequence). Trimming shortened V by 5 bases and J by 4 bases, and 23 bases separated the two germline ends.

The chain carries TRBV6-1 and TRBJ2-3; tentatively, D is TRBD2 (5 bases). CDR3 length: 16 amino acids. V gave up 2 bases and J gave up 5 bases, with 17 bases separating them. Germline values: CDR1 MNHNS, CDR2 SASEGT. CDR3: CASSERFGSSGDTQYF. In DNA form, the CDR3 reads TGTGCCAGCAGTGAAAGGTTTGGGAGCTCCGGAGATACGCAGTATTTT.

The chain couples TRBV18 to TRBJ2-7; no reliable D call. Germline assignment: CDR1 KGHSH and CDR2 LQKENI. Trimming left V 0 bases short and J 1 base short, with 4 bases between. The CDR3 runs to 13 residues. DNA of the CDR3: TGTGCCAGCTCACCACCGGCATCCTACGAGCAGTACTTC. It translates to CASSPPASYEQYF.

The J gene is TRBJ1-1, the V gene TRBV12-3 or TRBV12-4, with a weak D call TRBD1 (6 bases). The CDR3 spans 13 residues. V gave up 7 bases and J gave up 1 base, with 10 bases separating them. The CDR3 loop is CASTLTGNTEAFF. The CDR3 nucleotides read TGTGCCAGCACCCTGACAGGGAACACTGAAGCTTTCTTT.

The chain employs TRBV2 and TRBJ2-2, with TRBD1 as a possible D gene (6 bases). The germline CDR1 and CDR2 sequences are SNHLY and FYNNEI. The CDR3 has 15 residues. The ends were cut back, 4 bases at V and 5 bases at J, with 14 bases in the middle. The CDR3 DNA reads TGTGCCAGCAGTGCCCAAGGACAGAGGACCGGGGAGCTGTTTTTT. This gives the protein CASSAQGQRTGELFF. Full variable domain (outside the CDR3, taken from reference TRBV2 and TRBJ2-2): EPEVTQTPSHQVTQMGQEVILRCVPISNHLYFYWYRQILGQKVEFLVSFYNNEISEKSEIFDDQFSVERPDGSNFTLKIRSTKLEDSAMYFCASSAQGQRTGELFFGEGSRLTVL.

This rearrangement joins TRBV6-5 to TRBJ1-1, with 7 bases fitting TRBD1. J gave up 6 bases and V 6 bases, and 7 bases lay outside the gene matches. The CDR3 sequence is 13 residues long. CDR1 and CDR2 (germline): MNHEY, SVGAGI. The CDR3 bases are TGTGCCAGCAGAGAGACAGGGTCCTCTGAAGCTTTCTTT. This gives the protein CASRETGSSEAFF.

V gene TRBV11-2 combines with J gene TRBJ1-1, with D tentatively TRBD1 (6 bases). Between the trimmed V and J ends, which lost 4 bases and 0 bases, there was a span of 12 bases. The germline V gene encodes CDR1 SGHAT and CDR2 FQNNGV. This CDR3 is built from 15 residues. The CDR3 spells CASSSWQGLNTEAFF. For the CDR3, the DNA is TGTGCCAGCAGCTCCTGGCAGGGGCTGAACACTGAAGCTTTCTTT.

This chain connects TRBV7-9 to TRBJ1-2, with 9 bases lining up with TRBD1. The ends lost 0 bases at V and 4 bases at J; junction bases unmatched: 6. The CDR3 is 16 amino acids. Germline-derived CDR1 and CDR2 are SEHNR and FQNEAQ (reference sequence). CDR3 sequence (DNA): TGTGCCAGCAGCTTAGCGCTTGAGGGACAGGGCTATGGCTACACCTTC. This codes for CASSLALEGQGYGYTF.

This sequence joins TRBV18 and TRBJ2-6; D is possibly TRBD1 (6 bases). Germline V gives CDR1 KGHSH, CDR2 LQKENI. The CDR3 loop spans 17 amino acids. Trimming took off 0 bases at V and 4 bases at J, with 13 bases between the two ends. CDR3 in DNA: TGTGCCAGCTCACCACCCTTGACAGGTTCCGGGGCCAACGTCCTGACTTTC. It translates to CASSPPLTGSGANVLTF.

The gene calls are TRBV18 and TRBJ1-1; TRBD1 matches at 8 bases. V shed 3 bases, J shed 2 bases, and the junction held 8 bases outside the gene matches. This CDR3 spans 16 amino acids. CDR1 and CDR2 from the germline V gene are KGHSH and LQKENI. CDR3 bases: TGTGCCAGCTCACCCCGTGGACAGGGACAAAACACTGAAGCTTTCTTT. Protein product: CASSPRGQGQNTEAFF. Together with reference TRBV18 and TRBJ1-1, the CDR3 gives the full variable domain: NAGVMQNPRHLVRRRGQEARLRCSPMKGHSHVYWYRQLPEEGLKFMVYLQKENIIDESGMPKERFSAEFPKEGPSILRIQQVVRGDSAAYFCASSPRGQGQNTEAFFGQGTRLTVV.